The 14 T cell receptor beta chains reported below all come from one sample, sequenced in a study of blood T cell repertoires in COVID-19. This table comes from immunoSEQ multiplex PCR, and its TCRdb copy is limited to in-frame clones, with some not included. Among roughly 160,000 clones listed, around 81% were seen once. Sample: peripheral blood. Receptor source: a woman older than 75 with COVID-19, enrolled during active disease.

The rearrangement links TRBV7-4 to TRBJ2-1, with TRBD2 identical over 7 bases. Trimming took 3 bases from V and 7 from J; bases not matched to a gene: 18. Per germline, CDR1 SGHVT and CDR2 SQSDAQ. The CDR3 sequence is 18 residues long. The CDR3 coding sequence is TGTGCCAGCAGCTTCCCCGGCTACCGGGAGATGGGGGGGAATGAGCAGTTCTTC. This encodes CASSFPGYREMGGNEQFF.

The rearrangement links TRBV25-1 to TRBJ1-1, with D perhaps matching TRBD1 (5 bases). The CDR3 length is 15 residues. The germline CDR1 and CDR2 sequences are MGHDK and SYGVNS. V was cut by 2 bases and J by 5 bases, with 15 bases left in between. The CDR3 loop reads CASSERDSVWTEAFF. DNA of the CDR3: TGTGCCAGCAGTGAACGGGACTCTGTGTGGACTGAAGCTTTCTTT. The whole variable domain, filled in from reference TRBV25-1 and TRBJ1-1, reads EADIYQTPRYLVIGTGKKITLECSQTMGHDKMYWYQQDPGMELHLIHYSYGVNSTEKGDLSSESTVSRIRTEHFPLTLESARPSHTSQYLCASSERDSVWTEAFFGQGTRLTVV.

CDR3 coding DNA: TGCGCCAGCAGCTTAATCTCTAGCCAAGAGACCCAGTACTTC. Translation: CASSLISSQETQYF. The V call is TRBV5-1, the J call TRBJ2-5; D is undetermined. The CDR3 runs to 14 residues. V lost 2 bases and J lost 1, with 9 bases in between. Germline V gene lookup returns CDR1 SGHRS and CDR2 YFSETQ.

This chain uses TRBV18 with TRBJ1-2; TRBD1 matches 10 bases. The CDR3 runs 16 residues. V shed 0 bases, J shed 6 bases, and the junction held 7 bases outside the gene matches. Germline assignment: CDR1 KGHSH and CDR2 LQKENI. The CDR3 loop is CASSPPDRGFSHGYTF. In nucleotides, the CDR3 is TGTGCCAGCTCACCACCGGACAGGGGGTTTAGCCATGGCTACACCTTC.

V usage is TRBV20-1 and J usage is TRBJ1-5, with 10 bases aligning to TRBD1. The CDR3 has 15 residues. Germline loops: CDR1 DFQATT, CDR2 SNEGSKA (reference sequence). Germline trimming cut 3 bases from V and 2 bases from J; bases unmatched to any gene: 4. The chain's CDR3 is CSASPGTGGNQPQHF. CDR3 bases: TGCAGTGCTAGTCCCGGGACAGGGGGCAATCAGCCCCAGCATTTT.

This clone appeared a few times. V gene TRBV3-1 (or the pseudogene TRBV3-2) combines with J gene TRBJ1-6; D is possibly TRBD1 (6 bases). Per the germline V gene, CDR1 is LGHDT and CDR2 is YNNKEL (reference sequence). The CDR3 is made up of 17 amino acids. Between the trimmed V and J ends, which lost 5 bases and 6 bases, there was a span of 20 bases. The CDR3 nucleotides read TGTGCCAGCAGCGTCTCGGGAGGGGGTGGCACTAATTCACCCCTCCACTTT. Amino acids: CASSVSGGGGTNSPLHF.

The chain combines TRBV5-1 with TRBJ1-5, with 8 bases fitting TRBD1. CDR3 length: 14 residues. Germline values: CDR1 SGHRS, CDR2 YFSETQ. The trim removed 5 bases at V and 5 bases at J, leaving 6 bases unmatched. CDR3 protein: CASRADRADQPQHF. The DNA for the CDR3 is TGCGCCAGCAGGGCGGACAGGGCAGATCAGCCCCAGCATTTT.

The genes are TRBV7-6 and TRBJ2-5, with 8 bases aligning to TRBD2. J was trimmed by 4 bases and V by 1 base; bases with no gene match: 5. Per the germline V gene, CDR1 is SGHVS and CDR2 is FNYEAQ. The CDR3 loop spans 15 amino acids. The CDR3 loop reads CASSLGTSRGETQYF. CDR3 DNA sequence: TGTGCCAGCAGCTTAGGGACTAGCCGTGGAGAGACCCAGTACTTC.

V and J are TRBV10-3 and TRBJ1-3; no clear D. Deletions cut 10 bases from V and 1 base from J, with 8 bases between. Germline V gene data show CDR1 as ENHRY and CDR2 as SYGVKD. The CDR3 loop spans 12 amino acids. The CDR3 sequence is CATRSSGNTIYF. CDR3 in DNA: TGTGCCACCAGATCGTCTGGAAACACCATATATTTT.

This sequence joins TRBV12-3 or TRBV12-4 and TRBJ1-3; TRBD1 agrees at 10 bases. Trimming cost V 4 bases and J 8 bases; bases outside gene matches: 2. CDR3 length equals 13 residues. CDR3 protein: CASSYGQGDTIYF. In DNA, the CDR3 is TGTGCCAGCAGTTATGGACAGGGGGACACCATATATTTT.

This clone has just a few counts. The chain is built from TRBV19 and TRBJ1-3, with 7 positions matching TRBD1. Germline V gene lookup returns CDR1 LNHDA and CDR2 SQIVND (reference sequence). Germline trimming cut 5 bases from V and 2 bases from J; bases unmatched to any gene: 3. The CDR3 extends over 14 amino acids. The CDR3 sequence is CASSEGTAGNTIYF. In DNA form, the CDR3 reads TGTGCCAGTAGTGAAGGGACAGCTGGAAACACCATATATTTT. The full variable domain, with the rest looked up from reference TRBV19 and TRBJ1-3, is DGGITQSPKYLFRKEGQNVTLSCEQNLNHDAMYWYRQDPGQGLRLIYYSQIVNDFQKGDIAEGYSVSREKKESFPLTVTSAQKNPTAFYLCASSEGTAGNTIYFGEGSWLTVV.

This clone was detected a few times. V and J are TRBV6-1 and TRBJ1-2; D perhaps matches TRBD1 (6 bases). Looked up from germline, CDR1 is MNHNS and CDR2 is SASEGT. Trimming took 0 bases from V and 10 from J, leaving 15 bases between them. This CDR3 has 14 residues. The CDR3 reads CASSEAWAGEAYTF. For the CDR3, the DNA is TGTGCCAGCAGTGAAGCTTGGGCAGGGGAAGCCTACACCTTC.

The chain carries TRBV28 and TRBJ2-7; the D is unclear. The length of the CDR3 is 14 residues. The V end lost 2 bases, the J end lost 0 bases, and 8 bases lay between the germline ends. From germline, CDR1 is MDHEN and CDR2 SYDVKM. This CDR3 is CASSLVGDSYEQYF. As DNA, the CDR3 is TGTGCCAGCAGTTTAGTCGGTGACTCCTACGAGCAGTACTTC.

The rearrangement joins TRBV9 to TRBJ1-6; no firm D call. There are 13 residues in the CDR3. Per germline, CDR1 SGDLS and CDR2 YYNGEE. Trimming removed 0 bases from V and 9 bases from J, with 7 bases in between. CDR3 loop: CASSVGGSSPLHF. Written as DNA, the CDR3 is TGTGCCAGCAGCGTAGGAGGGTCTTCACCCCTCCACTTT. Using reference TRBV9 and TRBJ1-6 for the parts outside the CDR3, the full variable domain is DSGVTQTPKHLITATGQRVTLRCSPRSGDLSVYWYQQSLDQGLQFLIQYYNGEERAKGNILERFSAQQFPDLHSELNLSSLELGDSALYFCASSVGGSSPLHFGNGTRLTVT.